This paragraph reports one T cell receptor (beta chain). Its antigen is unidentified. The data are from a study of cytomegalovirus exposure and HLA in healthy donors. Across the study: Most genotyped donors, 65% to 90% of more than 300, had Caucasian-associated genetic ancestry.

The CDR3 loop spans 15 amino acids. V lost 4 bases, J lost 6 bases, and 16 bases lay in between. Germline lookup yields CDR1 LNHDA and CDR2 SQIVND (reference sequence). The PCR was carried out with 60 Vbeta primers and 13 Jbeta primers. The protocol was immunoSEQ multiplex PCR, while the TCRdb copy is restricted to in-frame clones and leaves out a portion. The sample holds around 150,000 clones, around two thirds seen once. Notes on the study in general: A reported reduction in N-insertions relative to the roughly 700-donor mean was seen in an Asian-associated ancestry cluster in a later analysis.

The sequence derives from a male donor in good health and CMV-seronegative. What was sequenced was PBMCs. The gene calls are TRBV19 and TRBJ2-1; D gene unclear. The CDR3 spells CASSTMGYGRNEQFF. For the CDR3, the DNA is TGTGCCAGTAGTACCATGGGCTATGGGCGCAATGAGCAGTTCTTC.